This TCR beta chain emerged from a study of T cell responses to AZD1222 COVID-19 vaccine. General study findings and limits: Mostly white British, mostly female donors; authors suggested clonal diversity may be underestimated.

Remarks on this clone: Its cognate antigen is unknown.

Produced via immunoSEQ multiplex PCR; TCRdb's table is partial and in-frame only. Among about 200,000 clones listed, roughly nine tenths were seen once. This clonotype originated in an adult who received the AZD1222 COVID-19 vaccine. This specimen was peripheral blood, taken 28 days after the second AZD1222 dose.

The chain's CDR3 is CASRPGASYNSPLHF. DNA for the CDR3: TGTGCCAGCAGACCCGGGGCCAGCTATAATTCACCCCTCCACTTT. This rearrangement joins TRBV3-1 (or the pseudogene TRBV3-2) to TRBJ1-6; maybe TRBD1 (5 bases). Trimming took 6 bases from V and 3 from J, leaving 12 bases between them. The CDR3 covers 15 residues. From germline, CDR1 is LGHDT and CDR2 YNNKEL (reference sequence).